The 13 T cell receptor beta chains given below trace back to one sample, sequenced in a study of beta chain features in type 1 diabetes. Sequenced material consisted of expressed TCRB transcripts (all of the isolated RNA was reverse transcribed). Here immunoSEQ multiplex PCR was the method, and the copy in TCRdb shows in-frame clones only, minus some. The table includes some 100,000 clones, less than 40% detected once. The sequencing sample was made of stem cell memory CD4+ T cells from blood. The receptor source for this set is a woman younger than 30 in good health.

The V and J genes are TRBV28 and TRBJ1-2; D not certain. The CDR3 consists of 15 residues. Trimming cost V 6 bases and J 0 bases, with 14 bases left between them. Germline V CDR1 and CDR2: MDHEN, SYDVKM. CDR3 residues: CASRKMLAANYGYTF. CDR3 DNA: TGTGCCAGCAGAAAAATGCTAGCAGCTAACTATGGCTACACCTTC.

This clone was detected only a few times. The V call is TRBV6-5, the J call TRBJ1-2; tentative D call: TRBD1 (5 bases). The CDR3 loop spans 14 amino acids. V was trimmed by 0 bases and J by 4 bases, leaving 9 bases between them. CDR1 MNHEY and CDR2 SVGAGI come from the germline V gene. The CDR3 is CASSYSGHSYGYTF. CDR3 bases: TGTGCCAGCAGTTACTCAGGACACAGCTATGGCTACACCTTC.

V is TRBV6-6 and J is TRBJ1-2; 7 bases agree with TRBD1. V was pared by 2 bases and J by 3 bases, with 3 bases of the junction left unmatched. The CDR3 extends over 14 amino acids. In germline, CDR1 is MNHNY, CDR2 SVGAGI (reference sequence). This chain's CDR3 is CASSYPTGDYGYTF. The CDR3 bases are TGTGCCAGCAGTTACCCCACAGGGGACTATGGCTACACCTTC.

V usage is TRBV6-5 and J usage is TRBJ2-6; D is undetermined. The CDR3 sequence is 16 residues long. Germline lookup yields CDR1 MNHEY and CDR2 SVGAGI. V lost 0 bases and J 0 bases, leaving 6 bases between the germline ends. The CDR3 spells CASSYSGFSGANVLTF. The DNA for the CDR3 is TGTGCCAGCAGTTACTCTGGCTTCTCTGGGGCCAACGTCCTGACTTTC.

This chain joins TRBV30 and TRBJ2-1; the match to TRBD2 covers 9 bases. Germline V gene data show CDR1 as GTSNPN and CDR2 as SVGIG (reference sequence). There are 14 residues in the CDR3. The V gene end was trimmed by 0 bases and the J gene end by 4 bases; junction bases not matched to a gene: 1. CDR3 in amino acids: CAWSVAGGYNEQFF. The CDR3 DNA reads TGTGCCTGGAGTGTAGCGGGGGGATACAATGAGCAGTTCTTC.

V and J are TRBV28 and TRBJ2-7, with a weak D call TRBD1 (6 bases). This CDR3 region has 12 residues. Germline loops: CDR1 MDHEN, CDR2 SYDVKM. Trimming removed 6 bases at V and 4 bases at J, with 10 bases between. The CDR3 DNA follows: TGTGCCAGCAGGACACAGGGATACGAGCAGTACTTC. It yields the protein CASRTQGYEQYF. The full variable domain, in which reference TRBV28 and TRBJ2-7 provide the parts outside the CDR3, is DVKVTQSSRYLVKRTGEKVFLECVQDMDHENMFWYRQDPGLGLRLIYFSYDVKMKEKGDIPEGYSVSREKKERFSLILESASTNQTSMYLCASRTQGYEQYFGPGTRLTVT.

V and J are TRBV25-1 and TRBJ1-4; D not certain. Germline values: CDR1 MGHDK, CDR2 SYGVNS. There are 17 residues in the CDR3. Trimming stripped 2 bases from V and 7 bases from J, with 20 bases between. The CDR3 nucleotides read TGTGCCAGCAGTGAAATCCAGAGGTTTCCCACCGGTGAAAAACTGTTTTTT. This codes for CASSEIQRFPTGEKLFF.

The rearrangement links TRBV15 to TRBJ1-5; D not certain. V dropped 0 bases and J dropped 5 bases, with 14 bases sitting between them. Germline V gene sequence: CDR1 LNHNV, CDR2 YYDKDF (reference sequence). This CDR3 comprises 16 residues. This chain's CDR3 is CATSRDEAEGYQPQHF. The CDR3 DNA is TGTGCCACCAGCAGAGATGAGGCGGAAGGATATCAGCCCCAGCATTTT.

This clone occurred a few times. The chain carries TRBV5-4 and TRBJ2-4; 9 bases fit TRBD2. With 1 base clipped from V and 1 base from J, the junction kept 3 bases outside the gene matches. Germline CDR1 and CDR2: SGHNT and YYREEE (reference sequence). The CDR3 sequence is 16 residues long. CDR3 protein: CASSLLSGSAKNIQYF. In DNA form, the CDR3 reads TGTGCCAGCAGCTTGCTTAGCGGGAGTGCCAAAAACATTCAGTACTTC.

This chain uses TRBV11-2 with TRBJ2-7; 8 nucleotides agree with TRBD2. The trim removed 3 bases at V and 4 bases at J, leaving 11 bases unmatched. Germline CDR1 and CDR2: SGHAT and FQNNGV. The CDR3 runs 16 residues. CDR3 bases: TGTGCCAGCAGCTTCGGGGGCGGGAGGTTGGGTTACGAGCAGTACTTC. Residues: CASSFGGGRLGYEQYF.

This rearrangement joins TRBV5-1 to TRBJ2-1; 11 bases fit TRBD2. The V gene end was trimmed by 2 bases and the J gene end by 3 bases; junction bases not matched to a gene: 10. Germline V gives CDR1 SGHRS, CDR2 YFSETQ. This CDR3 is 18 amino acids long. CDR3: CASSLTSGSAPLYNEQFF. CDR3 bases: TGCGCCAGCAGCTTAACTAGCGGGAGTGCCCCGCTCTACAATGAGCAGTTCTTC. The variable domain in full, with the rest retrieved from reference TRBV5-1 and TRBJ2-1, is KAGVTQTPRYLIKTRGQQVTLSCSPISGHRSVSWYQQTPGQGLQFLFEYFSETQRNKGNFPGRFSGRQFSNSRSEMNVSTLELGDSALYLCASSLTSGSAPLYNEQFFGPGTRLTVL.

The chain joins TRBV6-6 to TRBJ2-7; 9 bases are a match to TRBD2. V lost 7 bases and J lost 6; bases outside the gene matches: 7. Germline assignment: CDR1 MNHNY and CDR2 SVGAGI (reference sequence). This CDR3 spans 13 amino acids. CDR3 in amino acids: CASKPGLAFEQYF. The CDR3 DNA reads TGTGCCAGCAAGCCGGGACTAGCTTTCGAGCAGTACTTC.

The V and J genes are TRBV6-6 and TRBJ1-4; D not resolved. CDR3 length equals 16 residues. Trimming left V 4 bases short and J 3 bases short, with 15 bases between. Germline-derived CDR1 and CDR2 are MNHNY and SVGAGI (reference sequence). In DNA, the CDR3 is TGTGCCAGCAGTTCATTATCGCGGAGATCTAATGAAAAACTGTTTTTT. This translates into CASSSLSRRSNEKLFF.